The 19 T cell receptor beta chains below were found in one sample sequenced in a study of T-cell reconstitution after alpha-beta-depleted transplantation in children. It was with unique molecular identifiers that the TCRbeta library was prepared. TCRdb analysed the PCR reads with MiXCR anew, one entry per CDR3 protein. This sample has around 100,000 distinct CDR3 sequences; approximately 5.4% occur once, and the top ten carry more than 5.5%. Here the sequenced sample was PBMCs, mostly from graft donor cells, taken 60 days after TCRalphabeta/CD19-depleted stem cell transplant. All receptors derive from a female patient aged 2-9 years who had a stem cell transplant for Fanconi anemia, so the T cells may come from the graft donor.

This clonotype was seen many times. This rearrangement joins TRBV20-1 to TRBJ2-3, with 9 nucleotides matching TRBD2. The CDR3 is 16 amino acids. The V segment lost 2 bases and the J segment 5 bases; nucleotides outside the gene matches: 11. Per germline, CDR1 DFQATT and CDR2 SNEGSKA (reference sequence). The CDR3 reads CSARSYTSGFRDTQYF. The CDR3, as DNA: TGCAGTGCTAGATCCTATACTAGCGGGTTTCGAGATACGCAGTATTTT.

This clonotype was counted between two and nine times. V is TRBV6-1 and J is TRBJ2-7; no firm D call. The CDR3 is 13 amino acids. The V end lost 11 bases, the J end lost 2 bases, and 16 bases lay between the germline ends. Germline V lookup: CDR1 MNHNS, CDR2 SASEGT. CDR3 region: CAVNRRTAYEQYF. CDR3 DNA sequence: TGTGCCGTCAACCGCAGGACGGCCTACGAGCAGTACTTC.

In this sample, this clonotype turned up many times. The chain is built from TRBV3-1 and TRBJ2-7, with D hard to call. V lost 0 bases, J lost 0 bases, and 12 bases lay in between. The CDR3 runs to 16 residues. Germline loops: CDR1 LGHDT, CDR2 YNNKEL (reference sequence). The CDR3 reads CASSQDDSWSSYEQYF. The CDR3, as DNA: TGTGCCAGCAGCCAAGATGACTCTTGGAGCTCCTACGAGCAGTACTTC.

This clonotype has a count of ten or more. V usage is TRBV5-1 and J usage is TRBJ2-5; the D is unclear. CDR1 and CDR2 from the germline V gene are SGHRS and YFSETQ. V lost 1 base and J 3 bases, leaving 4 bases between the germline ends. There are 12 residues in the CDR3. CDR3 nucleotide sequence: TGCGCCAGCAGCTTGTGGGAAGAGACCCAGTACTTC. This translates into CASSLWEETQYF.

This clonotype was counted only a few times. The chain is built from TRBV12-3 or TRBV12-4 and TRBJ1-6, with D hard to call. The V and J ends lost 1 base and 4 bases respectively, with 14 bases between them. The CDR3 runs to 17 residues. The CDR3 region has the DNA TGTGCCAGCAGTTTAGGGGCAGCCAAAAATTATAATTCACCCCTCCACTTT. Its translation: CASSLGAAKNYNSPLHF.

CDR3 sequence (DNA): TGCAGTGCTAGCCCCGGGGGGAGCTCTCGCACAGATACGCAGTATTTT. This translates into CSASPGGSSRTDTQYF. The chain links TRBV20-1 to TRBJ2-3, with TRBD2 identical over 7 bases. The ends lost 3 bases at V and 1 base at J; junction bases unmatched: 10. Germline assignment: CDR1 DFQATT and CDR2 SNEGSKA (reference sequence). The length of the CDR3 is 16 residues.

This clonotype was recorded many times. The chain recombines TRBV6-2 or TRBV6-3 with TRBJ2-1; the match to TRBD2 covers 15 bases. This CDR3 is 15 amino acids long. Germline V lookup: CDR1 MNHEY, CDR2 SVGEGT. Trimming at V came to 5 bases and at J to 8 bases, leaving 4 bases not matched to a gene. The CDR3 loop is CASSGLAGGPHEQFF. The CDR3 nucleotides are TGTGCCAGCAGTGGACTAGCGGGGGGGCCGCATGAGCAGTTCTTC.

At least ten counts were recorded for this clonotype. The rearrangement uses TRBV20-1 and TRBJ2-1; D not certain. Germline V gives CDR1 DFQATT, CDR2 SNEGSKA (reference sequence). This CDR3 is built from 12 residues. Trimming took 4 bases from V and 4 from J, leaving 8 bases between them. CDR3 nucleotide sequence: TGCAGTGCTACCTGGACGTACAATGAGCAGTTCTTC. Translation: CSATWTYNEQFF.

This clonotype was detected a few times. CDR3 nucleotide sequence: TGCGCCAGCAGCTTGTCTGCCAAAGCGAACACTGAAGCTTTCTTT. Protein sequence: CASSLSAKANTEAFF. The J gene is TRBJ1-1, the V gene TRBV5-1; D uncertain. In germline, CDR1 is SGHRS, CDR2 YFSETQ. The V gene lost 1 base and the J gene lost 1 base, with 11 bases spanning the gap. The CDR3 totals 15 residues.

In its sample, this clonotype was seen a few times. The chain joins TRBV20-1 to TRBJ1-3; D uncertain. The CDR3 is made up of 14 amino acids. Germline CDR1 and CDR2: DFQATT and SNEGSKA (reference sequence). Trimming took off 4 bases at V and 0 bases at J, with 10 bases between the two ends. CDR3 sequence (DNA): TGCAGTGCTACGACGTCGAGCTCTGGAAACACCATATATTTT. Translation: CSATTSSSGNTIYF.

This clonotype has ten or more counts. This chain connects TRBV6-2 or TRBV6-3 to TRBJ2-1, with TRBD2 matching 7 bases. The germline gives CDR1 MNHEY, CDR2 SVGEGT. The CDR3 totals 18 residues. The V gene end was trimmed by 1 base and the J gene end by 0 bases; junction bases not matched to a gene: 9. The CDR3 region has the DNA TGTGCCAGCAGTTACTACCCCGCTAGCGGTGGCTCCTACAATGAGCAGTTCTTC. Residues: CASSYYPASGGSYNEQFF.

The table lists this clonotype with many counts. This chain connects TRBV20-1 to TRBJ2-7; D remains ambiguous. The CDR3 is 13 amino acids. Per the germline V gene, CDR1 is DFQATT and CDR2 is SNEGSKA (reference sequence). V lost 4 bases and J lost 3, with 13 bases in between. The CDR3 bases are TGCAGTGCTACGTGGGGTCTAAGCTACGAGCAGTACTTC. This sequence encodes CSATWGLSYEQYF.

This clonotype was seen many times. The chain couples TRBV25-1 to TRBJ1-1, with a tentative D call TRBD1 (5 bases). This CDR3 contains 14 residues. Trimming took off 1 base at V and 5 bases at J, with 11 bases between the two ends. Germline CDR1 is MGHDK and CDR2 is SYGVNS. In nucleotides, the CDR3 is TGTGCCAGCAGTGAATTGGGGGGTCTTACTGAAGCTTTCTTT. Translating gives CASSELGGLTEAFF.

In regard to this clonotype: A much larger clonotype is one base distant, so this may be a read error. In DNA form, the CDR3 reads TGTGCCAGCTGCCTAGCCGGGGCGGACACTGAAGCTTTCTTT. It specifies CASCLAGADTEAFF. V is TRBV7-4 and J is TRBJ1-1; tentative D call: TRBD1 (5 bases). Trimming took 8 bases from V and 3 from J, leaving 16 bases between them. The CDR3 extends over 14 amino acids. Germline V lookup: CDR1 SGHVT, CDR2 SQSDAQ.

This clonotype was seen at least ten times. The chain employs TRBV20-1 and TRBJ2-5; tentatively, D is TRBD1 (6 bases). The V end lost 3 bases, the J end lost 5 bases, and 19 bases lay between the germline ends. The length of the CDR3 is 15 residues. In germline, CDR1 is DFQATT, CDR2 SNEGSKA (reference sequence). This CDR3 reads CSASRTASWGETQYF. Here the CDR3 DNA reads TGCAGTGCTAGCAGGACAGCATCATGGGGGGAGACCCAGTACTTC.

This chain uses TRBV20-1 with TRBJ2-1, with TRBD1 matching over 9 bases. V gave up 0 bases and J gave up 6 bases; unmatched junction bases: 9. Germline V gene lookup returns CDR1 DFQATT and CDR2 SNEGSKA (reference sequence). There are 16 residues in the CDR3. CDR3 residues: CSARDFRGTGPNEQFF. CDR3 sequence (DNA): TGCAGTGCTAGAGATTTTCGCGGGACAGGGCCCAATGAGCAGTTCTTC.

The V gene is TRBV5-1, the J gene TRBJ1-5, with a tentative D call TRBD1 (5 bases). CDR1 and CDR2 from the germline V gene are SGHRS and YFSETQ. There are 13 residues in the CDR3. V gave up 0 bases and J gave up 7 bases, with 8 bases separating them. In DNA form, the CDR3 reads TGCGCCAGCAGCTTGGTTCAGGGCCAGCCCCAGCATTTT. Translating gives CASSLVQGQPQHF. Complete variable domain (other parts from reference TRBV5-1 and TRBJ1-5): KAGVTQTPRYLIKTRGQQVTLSCSPISGHRSVSWYQQTPGQGLQFLFEYFSETQRNKGNFPGRFSGRQFSNSRSEMNVSTLELGDSALYLCASSLVQGQPQHFGDGTRLSIL.

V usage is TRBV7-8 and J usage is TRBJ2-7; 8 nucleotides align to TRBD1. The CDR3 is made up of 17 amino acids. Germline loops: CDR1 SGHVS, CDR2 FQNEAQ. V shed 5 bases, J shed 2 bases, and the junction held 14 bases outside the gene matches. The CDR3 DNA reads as TGTGCCAGCAGCCCCAGGGGGCGCAGAACCAATACCTACGAGCAGTACTTC. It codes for CASSPRGRRTNTYEQYF.

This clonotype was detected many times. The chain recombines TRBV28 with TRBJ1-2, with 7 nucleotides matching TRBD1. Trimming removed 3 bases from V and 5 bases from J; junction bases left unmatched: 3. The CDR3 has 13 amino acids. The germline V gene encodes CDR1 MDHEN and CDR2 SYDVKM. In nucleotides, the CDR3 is TGTGCCAGCAGTTTCGCAGGGGGTTATGGCTACACCTTC. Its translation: CASSFAGGYGYTF.